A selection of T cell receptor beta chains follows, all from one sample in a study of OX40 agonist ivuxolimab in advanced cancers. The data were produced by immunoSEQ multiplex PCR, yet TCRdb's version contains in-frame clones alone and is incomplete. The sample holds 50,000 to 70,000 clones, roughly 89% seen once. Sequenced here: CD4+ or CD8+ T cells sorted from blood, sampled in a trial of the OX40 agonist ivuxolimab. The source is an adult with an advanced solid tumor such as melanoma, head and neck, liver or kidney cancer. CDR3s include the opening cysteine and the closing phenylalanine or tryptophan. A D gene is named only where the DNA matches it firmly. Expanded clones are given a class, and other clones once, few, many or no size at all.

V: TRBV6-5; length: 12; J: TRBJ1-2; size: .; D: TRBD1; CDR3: CASRPGQVGYTF; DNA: TGTGCCAGCAGACCGGGACAGGTCGGCTACACCTTC
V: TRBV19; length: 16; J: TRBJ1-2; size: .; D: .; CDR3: CASSLPGTLSSYGYTF; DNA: TGTGCCAGTAGTTTACCCGGGACACTGTCCTCCTATGGCTACACCTTC
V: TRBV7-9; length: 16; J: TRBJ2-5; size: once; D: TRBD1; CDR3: CASSLGIRDRKETQYF; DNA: TGTGCCAGCAGCTTAGGGATCCGGGACAGAAAAGAGACCCAGTACTTC
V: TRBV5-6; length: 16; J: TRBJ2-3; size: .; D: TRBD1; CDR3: CASSTNLLTGGDTQYF; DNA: TGTGCCAGCAGCACCAATTTACTAACAGGGGGGGATACGCAGTATTTT
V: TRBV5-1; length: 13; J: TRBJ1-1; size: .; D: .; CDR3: CASSLQGDTEAFF; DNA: TGCGCCAGCAGCTTGCAAGGGGACACTGAAGCTTTCTTT
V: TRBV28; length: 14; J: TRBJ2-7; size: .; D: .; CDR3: CASGEPASSYEQYF; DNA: TGTGCCAGCGGAGAGCCAGCGAGCTCCTACGAGCAGTACTTC
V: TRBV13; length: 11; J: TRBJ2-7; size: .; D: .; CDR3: CASSLGVAQYF; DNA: TGTGCCAGCAGCTTAGGGGTGGCACAGTACTTC
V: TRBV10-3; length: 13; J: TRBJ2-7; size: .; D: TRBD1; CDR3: CAIRRTGVGEQYF; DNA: TGTGCCATCAGGAGGACAGGGGTGGGAGAGCAGTACTTC
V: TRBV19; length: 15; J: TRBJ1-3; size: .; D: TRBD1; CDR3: CASSIPSGGRNTIYF; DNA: TGTGCCAGTAGTATCCCATCAGGGGGCAGAAACACCATATATTTT
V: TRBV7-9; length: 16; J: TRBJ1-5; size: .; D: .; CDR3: CASSQGTGYSNQPQHF; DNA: TGTGCCAGCAGCCAAGGGACGGGATATAGCAATCAGCCCCAGCATTTT
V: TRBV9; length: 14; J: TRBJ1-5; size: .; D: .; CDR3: CASSGGSSNQPQHF; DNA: TGTGCCAGCAGCGGTGGCAGCAGCAATCAGCCCCAGCATTTT
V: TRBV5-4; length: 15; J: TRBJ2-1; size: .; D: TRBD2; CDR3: CASSPRGGHWNEQFF; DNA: TGTGCCAGCAGCCCCCGGGGGGGCCACTGGAATGAGCAGTTCTTC
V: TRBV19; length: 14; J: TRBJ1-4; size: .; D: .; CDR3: CASSSRATNEKLFF; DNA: TGTGCCAGTAGTTCCCGGGCCACTAATGAAAAACTGTTTTTT
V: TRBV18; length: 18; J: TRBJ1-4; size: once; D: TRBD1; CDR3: CASSPSRQGALTNEKLFF; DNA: TGTGCCAGCTCACCTTCGAGGCAGGGGGCGCTTACTAATGAAAAACTGTTTTTT
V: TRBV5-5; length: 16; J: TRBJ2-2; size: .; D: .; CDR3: CASSLESGANTGELFF; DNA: TGTGCCAGCAGCTTGGAGTCAGGGGCGAACACCGGGGAGCTGTTTTTT
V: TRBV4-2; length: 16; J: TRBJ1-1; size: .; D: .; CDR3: CASSQAGQTEHAEAFF; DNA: TGTGCCAGCAGCCAAGCCGGACAGACTGAACACGCTGAAGCTTTCTTT
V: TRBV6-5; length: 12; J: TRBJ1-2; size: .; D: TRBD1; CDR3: CATTRDSYGYTF; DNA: TGTGCCACCACTCGGGACAGTTATGGCTACACCTTC
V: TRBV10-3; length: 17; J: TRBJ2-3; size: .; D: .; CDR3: CAISGQDLRGGQDTQYF; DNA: TGTGCCATCAGTGGACAGGACTTGAGGGGGGGCCAAGATACGCAGTATTTT
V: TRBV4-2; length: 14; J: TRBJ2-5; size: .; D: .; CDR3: CASSQDTGRETQYF; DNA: TGTGCCAGCAGCCAAGATACAGGGAGAGAGACCCAGTACTTC
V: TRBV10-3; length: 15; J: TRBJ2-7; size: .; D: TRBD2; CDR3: CAIRALAGGTYEQYF; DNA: TGTGCCATCAGGGCACTAGCGGGGGGTACCTACGAGCAGTACTTC
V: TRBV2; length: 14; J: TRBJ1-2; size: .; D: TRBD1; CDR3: CASSGQGANYGYTF; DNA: TGTGCCAGCAGTGGACAGGGGGCTAACTATGGCTACACCTTC
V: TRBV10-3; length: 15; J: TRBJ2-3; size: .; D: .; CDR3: CAINDLGGRRDTQYF; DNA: TGTGCCATCAACGACTTGGGGGGGCGGAGAGATACGCAGTATTTT
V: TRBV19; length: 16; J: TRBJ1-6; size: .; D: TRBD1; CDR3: CASSTADRIYNSPLHF; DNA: TGTGCCAGTAGTACAGCGGACAGGATCTATAATTCACCCCTCCACTTT
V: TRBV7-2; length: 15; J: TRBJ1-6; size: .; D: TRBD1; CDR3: CASSLVVTGESPLHF; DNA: TGTGCCAGCAGCTTAGTTGTGACAGGGGAATCACCCCTCCACTTT
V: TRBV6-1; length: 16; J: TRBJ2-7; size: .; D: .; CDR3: CASSEAGPPGPYEQYF; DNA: TGTGCCAGCAGTGAAGCGGGGCCCCCGGGCCCCTACGAGCAGTACTTC
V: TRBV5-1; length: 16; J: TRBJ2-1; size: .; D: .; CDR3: CASSLAWGQGHNEQFF; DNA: TGCGCCAGCAGCTTGGCCTGGGGTCAGGGACACAATGAGCAGTTCTTC
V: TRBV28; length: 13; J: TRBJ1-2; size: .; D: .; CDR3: CASSRQEGGRYTF; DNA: TGTGCCAGCAGCAGACAGGAGGGGGGACGCTACACCTTC
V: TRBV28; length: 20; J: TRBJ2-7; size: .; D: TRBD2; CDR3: CASSLGFVGTSGRYSYEQYF; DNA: TGTGCCAGCAGTTTGGGGTTTGTAGGGACTAGCGGGAGGTACTCCTACGAGCAGTACTTC
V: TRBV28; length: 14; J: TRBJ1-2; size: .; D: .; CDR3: CASGRGGFNYGYTF; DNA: TGTGCCAGCGGACGCGGGGGATTTAACTATGGCTACACCTTC
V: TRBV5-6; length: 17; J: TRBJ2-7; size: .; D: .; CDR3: CASSPPTWGYSSYEQYF; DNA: TGTGCCAGCAGCCCCCCAACTTGGGGGTACAGCTCCTACGAGCAGTACTTC
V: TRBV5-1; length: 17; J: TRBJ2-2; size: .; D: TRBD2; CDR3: CASSLRTSGTNTGELFF; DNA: TGCGCCAGCAGCTTACGGACTAGCGGGACGAACACCGGGGAGCTGTTTTTT
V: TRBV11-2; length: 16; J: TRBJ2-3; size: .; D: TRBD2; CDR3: CASSLTSGTVGDTQYF; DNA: TGTGCCAGCAGCCTGACTAGCGGAACCGTTGGAGATACGCAGTATTTT
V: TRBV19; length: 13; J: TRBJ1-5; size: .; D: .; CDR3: CASSIGDSQPQHF; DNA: TGTGCCAGTAGTATAGGGGACTCTCAGCCCCAGCATTTT
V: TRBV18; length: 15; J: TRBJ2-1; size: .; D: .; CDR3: CASSPRGSNYNEQFF; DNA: TGTGCCAGCTCACCTCGGGGCAGCAACTACAATGAGCAGTTCTTC
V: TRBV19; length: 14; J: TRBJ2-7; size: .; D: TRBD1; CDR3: CASSTAGGGYEQYF; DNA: TGTGCCAGTAGTACGGCAGGGGGCGGGTACGAGCAGTACTTC
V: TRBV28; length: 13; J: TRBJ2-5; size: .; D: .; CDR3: CASSLGTRTSQYF; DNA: TGTGCCAGCAGTTTAGGGACCAGGACTTCCCAGTACTTC
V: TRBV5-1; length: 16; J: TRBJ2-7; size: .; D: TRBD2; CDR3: CASSTDPLAGPYEQYF; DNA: TGCGCCAGCAGCACAGACCCACTAGCGGGCCCCTACGAGCAGTACTTC
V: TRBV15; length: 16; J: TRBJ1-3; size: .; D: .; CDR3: CATSSQQDYSGNTIYF; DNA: TGTGCCACCAGCAGTCAACAGGACTACTCTGGAAACACCATATATTTT
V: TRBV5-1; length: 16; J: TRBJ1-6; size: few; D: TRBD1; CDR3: CASSSTGGHANSPLHF; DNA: TGCGCCAGCAGCTCTACAGGGGGTCACGCCAATTCACCCCTCCACTTT
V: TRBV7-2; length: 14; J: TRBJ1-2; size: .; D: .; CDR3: CASSVNAIGYGYTF; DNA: TGTGCCAGCAGCGTCAACGCCATCGGGTATGGCTACACCTTC
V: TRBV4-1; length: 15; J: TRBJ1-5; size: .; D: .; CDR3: CASSQDPYSNQPQHF; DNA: TGCGCCAGCAGCCAAGACCCTTATAGCAATCAGCCCCAGCATTTT
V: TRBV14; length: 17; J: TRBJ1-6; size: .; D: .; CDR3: CASSQDSGWGTNSPLHF; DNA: TGTGCCAGCAGCCAAGACAGTGGATGGGGGACTAATTCACCCCTCCACTTT
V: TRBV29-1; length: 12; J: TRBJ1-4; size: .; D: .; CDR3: CSARQSHEKLFF; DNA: TGCAGCGCTCGACAGAGTCATGAAAAACTGTTTTTT
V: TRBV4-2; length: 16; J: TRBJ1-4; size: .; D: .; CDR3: CASSQGGRGGSEKLFF; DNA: TGTGCCAGCAGCCAAGGGGGCAGGGGCGGGAGTGAAAAACTGTTTTTT
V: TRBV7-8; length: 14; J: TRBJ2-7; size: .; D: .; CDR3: CASSRRDTYYEQYF; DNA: TGTGCCAGCAGCCGCCGGGACACCTACTACGAGCAGTACTTC
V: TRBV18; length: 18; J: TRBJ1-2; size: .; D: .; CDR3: CASSPRGYTETLDYGYTF; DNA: TGTGCCAGCTCACCAAGAGGGTATACTGAGACACTCGACTATGGCTACACCTTC
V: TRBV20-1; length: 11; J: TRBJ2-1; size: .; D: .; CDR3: CSASPTREQFF; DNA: TGCAGTGCTAGCCCCACCAGGGAGCAGTTCTTC
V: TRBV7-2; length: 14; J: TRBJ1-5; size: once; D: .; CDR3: CASSLQVGNQPQHF; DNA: TGTGCCAGCAGCTTACAAGTAGGCAATCAGCCCCAGCATTTT
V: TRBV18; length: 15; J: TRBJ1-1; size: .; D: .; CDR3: CASSPPAGGNTEAFF; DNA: TGTGCCAGCTCACCACCGGCAGGTGGGAACACTGAAGCTTTCTTT
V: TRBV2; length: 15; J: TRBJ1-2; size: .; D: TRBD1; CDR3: CASSVNRGHNYGYTF; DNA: TGTGCCAGCAGTGTTAACAGGGGTCATAACTATGGCTACACCTTC
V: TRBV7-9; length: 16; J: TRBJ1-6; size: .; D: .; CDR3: CASSLGGGEDNSPLHF; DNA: TGTGCCAGCAGCTTAGGAGGCGGAGAGGATAATTCACCCCTCCACTTT
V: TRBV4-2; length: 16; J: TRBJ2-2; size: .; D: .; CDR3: CASSQGGQGGAGELFF; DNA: TGTGCCAGCAGCCAAGGAGGCCAGGGTGGGGCCGGGGAGCTGTTTTTT